This TCR beta chain was sequenced in a study of blood T cell repertoires in COVID-19. Clones were read by immunoSEQ multiplex PCR, and TCRdb kept only the in-frame ones, dropping some. The profile covers under 85,000 clones, with approximately 80% appearing a single time and 13% taken by the ten largest. This TCR came from a man aged 45-65 years with COVID-19, enrolled during active disease. Sequencing input: peripheral blood.

DNA of the CDR3: TGTGCCACCTCACCCCGTAGCCGGGACAGGGGCTACAATGAGCAGTTCTTC. Encoded protein: CATSPRSRDRGYNEQFF. This chain uses TRBV7-9 with TRBJ2-1; 10 positions agree with TRBD1. The CDR3 has 17 residues. Germline V gene data show CDR1 as SEHNR and CDR2 as FQNEAQ (reference sequence). With 10 bases clipped from V and 3 bases from J, the junction kept 15 bases outside the gene matches. Filled out from reference TRBV7-9 and TRBJ2-1, the complete variable domain reads DTGVSQNPRHKITKRGQNVTFRCDPISEHNRLYWYRQTLGQGPEFLTYFQNEAQLEKSRLLSDRFSAERPKGSFSTLEIQRTEQGDSAMYLCATSPRSRDRGYNEQFFGPGTRLTVL.